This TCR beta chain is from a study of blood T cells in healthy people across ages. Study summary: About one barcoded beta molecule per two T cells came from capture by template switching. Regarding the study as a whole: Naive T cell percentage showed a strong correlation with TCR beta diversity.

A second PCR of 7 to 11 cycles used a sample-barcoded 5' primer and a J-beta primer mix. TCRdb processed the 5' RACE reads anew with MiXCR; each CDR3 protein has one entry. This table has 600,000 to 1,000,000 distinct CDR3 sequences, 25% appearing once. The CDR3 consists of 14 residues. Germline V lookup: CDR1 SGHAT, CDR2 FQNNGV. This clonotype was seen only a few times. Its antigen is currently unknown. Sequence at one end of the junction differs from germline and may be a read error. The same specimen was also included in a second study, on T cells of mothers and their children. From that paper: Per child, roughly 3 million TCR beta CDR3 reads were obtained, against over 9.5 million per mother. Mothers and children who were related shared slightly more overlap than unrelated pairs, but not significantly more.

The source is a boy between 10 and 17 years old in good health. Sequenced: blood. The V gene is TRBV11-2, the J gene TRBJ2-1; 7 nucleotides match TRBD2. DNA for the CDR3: TGTGCCAGCAACTTAGCCCGGGGGGATCGTGAGCAGTTCTTC. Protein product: CASNLARGDREQFF.